This is a list of T cell receptor beta chains from one sample in a study of blood T cells in healthy people across ages. MiXCR was run by TCRdb on the 5' RACE reads, yielding one entry per CDR3 protein. Of about 1.8 million distinct CDR3 sequences listed, less than 50% are singletons. The material sequenced was blood. These TCRs come from a woman in her thirties or forties in good health. The CDR3 runs from the conserved cysteine through the conserved F or W. Each record gives: clone size, J gene, D gene, V gene, CDR3 DNA, CDR3 protein. D genes are given only for firm matches. Clone size, where shown, is once, few, many, or a class for clones that have expanded.

size: -
J: TRBJ2-1
D: TRBD1
V: TRBV20-1
DNA: TGCAGTGCTATGTCTCCTGGGACAGGGAGGACCTACAATGAGCAGTTCTTC
CDR3: CSAMSPGTGRTYNEQFF

size: few
J: TRBJ2-7
D: TRBD1
V: TRBV7-9
DNA: TGTGCCAGCAGCGCAATGGACAGGGTGCTCTACGAGCAGTACTTC
CDR3: CASSAMDRVLYEQYF

size: -
J: TRBJ2-1
D: -
V: TRBV11-1
DNA: TGTGCCAGCAGCTTAAAACCGACTAGGGGTTCCTACAATGAGCAGTTCTTC
CDR3: CASSLKPTRGSYNEQFF

size: few
J: TRBJ2-7
D: -
V: TRBV24-1
DNA: TGTGCCACCACGGGGGATACCTCCTACGAGCAGTACTTC
CDR3: CATTGDTSYEQYF

size: -
J: TRBJ2-3
D: -
V: TRBV7-2
DNA: TGTGCCAGCAGCTTAATCTCCAGGGGAACCACAGATACGCAGTATTTT
CDR3: CASSLISRGTTDTQYF

size: -
J: TRBJ2-1
D: TRBD2
V: TRBV6-2/TRBV6-3
DNA: TGTGCCAGCAGTTCCCCGACTAGCGGGGGGGCAACCAATGAGCAGTTCTTC
CDR3: CASSSPTSGGATNEQFF

size: -
J: TRBJ2-3
D: -
V: TRBV29-1
DNA: TGCAGCGTTGTCTACAGCACAGATACGCAGTATTTT
CDR3: CSVVYSTDTQYF

size: once
J: TRBJ2-3
D: -
V: TRBV7-2
DNA: TGTGCCGGCAGCTCCCGTCTCACAGATACGCAGTATTTT
CDR3: CAGSSRLTDTQYF

size: few
J: TRBJ2-6
D: -
V: TRBV7-9
DNA: TGTGCCAGCAGTTTAACGGCAGGGATCTCTGGGGCCAACGTCCTGACTTTC
CDR3: CASSLTAGISGANVLTF

size: few
J: TRBJ1-2
D: -
V: TRBV7-9
DNA: TGTGCCAGCAGCTCTTGGGACAATTTACTCTATGGCTACACCTTC
CDR3: CASSSWDNLLYGYTF

size: few
J: TRBJ2-3
D: TRBD2
V: TRBV6-2/TRBV6-3
DNA: TGTGCCAGCAGTTACGGAGCGGGGGGCATCTCAGATACGCAGTATTTT
CDR3: CASSYGAGGISDTQYF

size: -
J: TRBJ2-3
D: -
V: TRBV4-2
DNA: TGTGCCAGCAGCCAAGATCCGGCCCCTCCCGGGTATTTT
CDR3: CASSQDPAPPGYF

size: few
J: TRBJ2-3
D: -
V: TRBV29-1
DNA: TGCAGCGTTGCGAGCCCTAGCACAGATACGCAGTATTTT
CDR3: CSVASPSTDTQYF

size: -
J: TRBJ2-1
D: TRBD1
V: TRBV7-9
DNA: TGTGCCAGCAGCTTAGGGGGGATGGGACAGGGCATCAATGAGCAGTTCTTC
CDR3: CASSLGGMGQGINEQFF

size: -
J: TRBJ2-1
D: TRBD1
V: TRBV29-1
DNA: TGCAGCGTTGCGGGATTACGGGACAGGGGGTTCGATGAGCAGTTCTTC
CDR3: CSVAGLRDRGFDEQFF

size: few
J: TRBJ2-3
D: TRBD1
V: TRBV20-1
DNA: TGCAGTGCTGGATCCGGGACAGCAGCCATCGCGCAGTATTTT
CDR3: CSAGSGTAAIAQYF

size: -
J: TRBJ2-5
D: TRBD2
V: TRBV7-2
DNA: TGCACCAGCAGCTTTAGCGGGGAAGAGACCCAGTACTTC
CDR3: CTSSFSGEETQYF

size: -
J: TRBJ1-2
D: -
V: TRBV4-3
DNA: TGCGCCAGCAGCCAAACCAACTTGATTAACTATGGCTGCACCTTC
CDR3: CASSQTNLINYGCTF